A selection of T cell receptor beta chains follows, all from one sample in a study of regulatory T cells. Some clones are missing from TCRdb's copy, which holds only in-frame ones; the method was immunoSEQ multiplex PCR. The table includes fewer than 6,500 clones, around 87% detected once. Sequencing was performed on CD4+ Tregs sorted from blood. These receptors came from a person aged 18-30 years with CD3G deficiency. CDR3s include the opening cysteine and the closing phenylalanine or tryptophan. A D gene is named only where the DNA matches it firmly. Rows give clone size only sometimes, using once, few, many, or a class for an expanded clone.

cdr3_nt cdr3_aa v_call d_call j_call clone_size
TGTGCCAGTAGCCACCAACCCCGACTAGAATTGCCGGGTGAGCAGTTCTTC CASSHQPRLELPGEQFF TRBV19 . TRBJ2-1 .
TGTGCCACCGGGACAGGGATCTACGAGCAGTACTTC CATGTGIYEQYF TRBV6-1 TRBD1 TRBJ2-7 .
TGTGCCAGCAGCCGAGGGACAGGGGAGCCCGAGCAGTACTTC CASSRGTGEPEQYF TRBV7-9 TRBD1 TRBJ2-7 .
TGTGCCAGTAGTATCAGTGCTGGGGCCAACGTCCTGACTTTC CASSISAGANVLTF TRBV19 . TRBJ2-6 once
TGTGCCAGTAGTATTGAAGGGGTCGGTGTCACTGAAGCTTTCTTT CASSIEGVGVTEAFF TRBV19 . TRBJ1-1 .
TGTGCCAGCAGCTTAGGGGTCCTCTCCTACGAGCAGTACTTC CASSLGVLSYEQYF TRBV7-9 . TRBJ2-7 .
TGTGCCAGCAGCTTATTCGGAGGGGGATACGAGCAGTACTTC CASSLFGGGYEQYF TRBV28 . TRBJ2-7 .
TGCGCCAGCAGCCAAGAAGGAAGTAGCGGGGGGCCCAGCTCCTACAATGAGCAGTTCTTC CASSQEGSSGGPSSYNEQFF TRBV4-1 TRBD2 TRBJ2-1 .
TGTGCCAGCAGGGATGGACGCCCCCGGCACAATGAGCAGTTCTTC CASRDGRPRHNEQFF TRBV6-1 . TRBJ2-1 .
TGCGCCAGCAGCTTGGAAAGGGGGCGTGAGCAGTACTTC CASSLERGREQYF TRBV5-1 TRBD1 TRBJ2-7 .
TGTGCCAGCAGGAAAGCGGGACCCCGCAATGAGCAGTTCTTC CASRKAGPRNEQFF TRBV28 TRBD2 TRBJ2-1 .
TGCGCCAGCAGCTTGGCGGGAGCGGGATCCCCTTGGGGCAATGAGCAGTTCTTC CASSLAGAGSPWGNEQFF TRBV5-1 TRBD2 TRBJ2-1 once
TGCGCCAGCAGCTTGACGGGACCTAATGAAAAACTGTTTTTT CASSLTGPNEKLFF TRBV5-1 . TRBJ1-4 .
TGTGCCAGCGCCGGGGAGAATACGCAGTATTTT CASAGENTQYF TRBV6-1 . TRBJ2-3 .
TGTGCCAGTAGTATGAGGGGACAGTATGGCTACACCTTC CASSMRGQYGYTF TRBV19 TRBD1 TRBJ1-2 .
TGTGCCAGCAGCTGGGGACCTACCTACGAGCAGTACTTC CASSWGPTYEQYF TRBV7-6 . TRBJ2-7 .
TGTGCCAGCTCACCTACAGAGGCCTGGGAGCAGTACTTC CASSPTEAWEQYF TRBV18 . TRBJ2-7 .